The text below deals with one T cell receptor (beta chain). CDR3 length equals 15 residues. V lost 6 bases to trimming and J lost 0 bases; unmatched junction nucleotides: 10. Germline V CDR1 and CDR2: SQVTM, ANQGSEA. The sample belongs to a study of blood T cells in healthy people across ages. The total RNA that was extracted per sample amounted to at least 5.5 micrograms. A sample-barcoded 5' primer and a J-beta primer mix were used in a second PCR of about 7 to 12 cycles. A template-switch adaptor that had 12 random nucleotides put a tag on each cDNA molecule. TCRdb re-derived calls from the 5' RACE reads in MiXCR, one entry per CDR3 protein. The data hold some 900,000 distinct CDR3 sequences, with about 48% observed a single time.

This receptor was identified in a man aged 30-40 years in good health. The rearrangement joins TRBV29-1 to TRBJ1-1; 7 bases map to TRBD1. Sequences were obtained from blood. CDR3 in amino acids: CSVQRTGDLNTEAFF. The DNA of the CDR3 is TGCAGCGTGCAAAGGACAGGCGACTTGAACACTGAAGCTTTCTTT. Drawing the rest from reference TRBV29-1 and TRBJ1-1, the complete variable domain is SAVISQKPSRDICQRGTSLTIQCQVDSQVTMMFWYRQQPGQSLTLIATANQGSEATYESGFVIDKFPISRPNLTFSTLTVSNMSPEDSSIYLCSVQRTGDLNTEAFFGQGTRLTVV.